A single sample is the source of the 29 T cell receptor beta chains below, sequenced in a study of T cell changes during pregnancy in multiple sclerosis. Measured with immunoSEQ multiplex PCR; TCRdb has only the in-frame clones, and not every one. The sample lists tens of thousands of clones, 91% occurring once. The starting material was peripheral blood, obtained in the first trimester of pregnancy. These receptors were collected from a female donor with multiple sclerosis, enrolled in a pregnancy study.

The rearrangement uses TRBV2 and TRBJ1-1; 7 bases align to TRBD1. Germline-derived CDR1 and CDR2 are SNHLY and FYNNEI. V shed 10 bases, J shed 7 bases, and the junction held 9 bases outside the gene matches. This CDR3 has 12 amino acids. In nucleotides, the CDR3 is TGTGCCACCCGACAGGGACACTATGAAGCTTTCTTT. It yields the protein CATRQGHYEAFF.

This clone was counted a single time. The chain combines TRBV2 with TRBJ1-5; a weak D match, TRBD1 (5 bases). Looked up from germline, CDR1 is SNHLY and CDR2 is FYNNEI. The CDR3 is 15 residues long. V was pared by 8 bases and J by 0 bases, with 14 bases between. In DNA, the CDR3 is TGTGCCAGCTCCTCCCGCAGGGCTAGCAATCAGCCCCAGCATTTT. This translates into CASSSRRASNQPQHF.

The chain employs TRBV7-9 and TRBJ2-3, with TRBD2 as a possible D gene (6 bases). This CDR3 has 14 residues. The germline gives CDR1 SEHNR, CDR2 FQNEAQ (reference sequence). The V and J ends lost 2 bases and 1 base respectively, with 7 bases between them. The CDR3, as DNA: TGTGCCAGCAGCTTATCTAGCGGCACAGATACGCAGTATTTT. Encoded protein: CASSLSSGTDTQYF.

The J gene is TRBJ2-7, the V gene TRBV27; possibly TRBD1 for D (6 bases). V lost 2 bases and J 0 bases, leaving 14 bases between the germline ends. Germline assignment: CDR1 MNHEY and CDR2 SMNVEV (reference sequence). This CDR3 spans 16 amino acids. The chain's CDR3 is CASSLTPGHISYEQYF. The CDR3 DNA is TGTGCCAGCAGTTTAACTCCGGGACACATCTCCTACGAGCAGTACTTC.

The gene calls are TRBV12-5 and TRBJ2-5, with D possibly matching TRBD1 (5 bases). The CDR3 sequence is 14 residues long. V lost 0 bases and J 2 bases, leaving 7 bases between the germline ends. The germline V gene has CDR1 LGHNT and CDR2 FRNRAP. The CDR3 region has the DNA TGTGCTAGTGGTTTGGTAAGACAGCAAGAGACCCAGTACTTC. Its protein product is CASGLVRQQETQYF.

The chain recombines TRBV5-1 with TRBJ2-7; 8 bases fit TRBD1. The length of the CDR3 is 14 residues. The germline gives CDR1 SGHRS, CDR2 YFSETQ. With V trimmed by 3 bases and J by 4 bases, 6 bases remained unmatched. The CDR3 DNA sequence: TGCGCCAGCAGCTCTCAAACAGGGGGTTACGAGCAGTACTTC. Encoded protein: CASSSQTGGYEQYF.

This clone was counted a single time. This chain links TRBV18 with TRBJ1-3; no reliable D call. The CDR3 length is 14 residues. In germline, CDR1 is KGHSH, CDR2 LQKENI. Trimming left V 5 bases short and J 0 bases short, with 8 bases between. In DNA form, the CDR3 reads TGTGCCAGCTCAGGAGGATTCTCTGGAAACACCATATATTTT. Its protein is CASSGGFSGNTIYF.

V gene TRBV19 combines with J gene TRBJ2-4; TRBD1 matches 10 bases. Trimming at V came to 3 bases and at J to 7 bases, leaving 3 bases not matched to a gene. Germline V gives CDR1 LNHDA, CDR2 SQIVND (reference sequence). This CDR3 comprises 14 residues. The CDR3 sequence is CASSIPGQGNIQYF. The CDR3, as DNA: TGTGCCAGTAGTATCCCGGGACAGGGGAACATTCAGTACTTC.

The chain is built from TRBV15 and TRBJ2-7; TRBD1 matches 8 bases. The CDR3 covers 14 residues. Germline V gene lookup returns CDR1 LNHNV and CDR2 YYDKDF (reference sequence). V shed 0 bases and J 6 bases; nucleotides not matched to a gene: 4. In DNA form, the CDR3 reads TGTGCCACCAGCAGAGATTCCAGGGGGCGCGAGCAGTACTTC. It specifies CATSRDSRGREQYF.

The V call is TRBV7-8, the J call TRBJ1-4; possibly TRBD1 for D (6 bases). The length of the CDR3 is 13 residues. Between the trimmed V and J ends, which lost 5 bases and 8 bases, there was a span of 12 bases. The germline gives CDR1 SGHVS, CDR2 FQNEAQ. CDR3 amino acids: CASSRQDGEKLFF. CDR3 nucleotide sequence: TGTGCCAGCAGCCGACAGGATGGGGAAAAACTGTTTTTT.

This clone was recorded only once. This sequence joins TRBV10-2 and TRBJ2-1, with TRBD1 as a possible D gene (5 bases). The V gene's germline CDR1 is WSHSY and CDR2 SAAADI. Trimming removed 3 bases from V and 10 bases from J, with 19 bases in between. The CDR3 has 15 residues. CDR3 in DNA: TGCGCCAGCAGTGATCCATATCCAGGGTTCCGGGAGCAGTTCTTC. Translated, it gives CASSDPYPGFREQFF.

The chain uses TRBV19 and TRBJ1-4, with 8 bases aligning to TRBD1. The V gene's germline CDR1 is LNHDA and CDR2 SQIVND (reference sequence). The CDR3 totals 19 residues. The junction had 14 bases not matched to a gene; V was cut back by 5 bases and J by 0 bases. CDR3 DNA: TGTGCCAGTAGTGGGGAACCGGGACAGGCGAATGCAACTAATGAAAAACTGTTTTTT. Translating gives CASSGEPGQANATNEKLFF.

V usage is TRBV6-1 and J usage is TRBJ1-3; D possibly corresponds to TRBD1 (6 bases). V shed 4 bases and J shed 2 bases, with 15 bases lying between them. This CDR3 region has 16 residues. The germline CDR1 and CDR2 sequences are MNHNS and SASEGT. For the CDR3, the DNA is TGTGCCAGCAGTGCAAGCCGCGGGGGCGCTGGAAACACCATATATTTT. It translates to CASSASRGGAGNTIYF.

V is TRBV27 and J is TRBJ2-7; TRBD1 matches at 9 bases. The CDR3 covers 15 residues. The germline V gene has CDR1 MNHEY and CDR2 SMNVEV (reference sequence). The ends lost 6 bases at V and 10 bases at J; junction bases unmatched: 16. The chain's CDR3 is CASRGHLGQGSVQYF. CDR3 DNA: TGTGCCAGCAGGGGACATTTGGGACAGGGTTCTGTTCAGTACTTC.

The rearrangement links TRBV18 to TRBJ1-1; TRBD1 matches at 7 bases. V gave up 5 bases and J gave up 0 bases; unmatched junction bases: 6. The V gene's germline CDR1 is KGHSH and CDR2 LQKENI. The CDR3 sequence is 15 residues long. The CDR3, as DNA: TGTGCCAGCTCAACAATACAGGGGATGAACACTGAAGCTTTCTTT. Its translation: CASSTIQGMNTEAFF.

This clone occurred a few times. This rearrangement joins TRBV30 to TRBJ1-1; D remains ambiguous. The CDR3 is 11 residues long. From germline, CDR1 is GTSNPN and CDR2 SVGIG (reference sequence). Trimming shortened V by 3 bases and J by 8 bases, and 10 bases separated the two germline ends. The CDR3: CAWRSGTEAFF. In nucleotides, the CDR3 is TGTGCCTGGAGATCTGGCACCGAAGCTTTCTTT.

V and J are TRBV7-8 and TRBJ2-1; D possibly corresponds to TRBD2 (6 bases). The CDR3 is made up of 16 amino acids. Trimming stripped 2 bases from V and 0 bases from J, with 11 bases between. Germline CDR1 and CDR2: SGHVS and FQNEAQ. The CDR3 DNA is TGTGCCAGCAGCTTACTAGCGCTGAGCTCCTACAATGAGCAGTTCTTC. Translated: CASSLLALSSYNEQFF. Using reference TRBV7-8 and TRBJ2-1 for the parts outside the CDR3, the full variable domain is GAGVSQSPRYKVAKRGQDVALRCDPISGHVSLFWYQQALGQGPEFLTYFQNEAQLDKSGLPSDRFFAERPEGSVSTLKIQRTQQEDSAVYLCASSLLALSSYNEQFFGPGTRLTVL.

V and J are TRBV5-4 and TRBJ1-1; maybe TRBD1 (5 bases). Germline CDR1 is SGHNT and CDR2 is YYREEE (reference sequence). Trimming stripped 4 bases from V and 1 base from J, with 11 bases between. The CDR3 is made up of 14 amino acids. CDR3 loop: CASSGGVQNTEAFF. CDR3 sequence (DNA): TGTGCCAGCAGCGGAGGGGTACAGAACACTGAAGCTTTCTTT.

DNA for the CDR3: TGTGCCAGCAGCTGGCCAGGGGTCACTGAAGCTTTCTTT. As protein: CASSWPGVTEAFF. The rearrangement links TRBV7-9 to TRBJ1-1; tentative D call: TRBD1 (6 bases). Germline CDR1 and CDR2: SEHNR and FQNEAQ (reference sequence). The V end was cut by 4 bases, the J end by 4 bases, with 10 bases between. The CDR3 runs to 13 residues.

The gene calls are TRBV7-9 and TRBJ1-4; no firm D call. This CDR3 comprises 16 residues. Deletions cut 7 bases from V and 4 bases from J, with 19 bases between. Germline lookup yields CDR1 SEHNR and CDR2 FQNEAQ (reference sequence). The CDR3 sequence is CASTQGGSQINEKLFF. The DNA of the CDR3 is TGTGCCAGCACCCAAGGAGGGAGCCAAATTAATGAAAAACTGTTTTTT.

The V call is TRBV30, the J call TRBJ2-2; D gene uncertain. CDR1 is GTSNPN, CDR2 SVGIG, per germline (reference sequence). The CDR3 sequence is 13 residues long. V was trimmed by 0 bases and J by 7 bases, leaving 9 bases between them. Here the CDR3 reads CAWSVLVNGELFF. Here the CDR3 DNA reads TGTGCCTGGAGTGTACTTGTCAACGGGGAGCTGTTTTTT.

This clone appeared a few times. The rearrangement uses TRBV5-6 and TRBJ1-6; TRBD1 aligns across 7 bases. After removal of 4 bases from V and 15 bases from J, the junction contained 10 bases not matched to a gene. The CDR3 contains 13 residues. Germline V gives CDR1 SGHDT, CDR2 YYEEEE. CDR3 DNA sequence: TGTGCCAGCAGCAGTCAACAGGGGAAAATCCTCCACTTT. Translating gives CASSSQQGKILHF. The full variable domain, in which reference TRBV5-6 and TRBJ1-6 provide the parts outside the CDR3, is DAGVTQSPTHLIKTRGQQVTLRCSPKSGHDTVSWYQQALGQGPQFIFQYYEEEERQRGNFPDRFSGHQFPNYSSELNVNALLLGDSALYLCASSSQQGKILHFGNGTRLTVT.

DNA of the CDR3: TGCGCCAGCAGCTTGGGACAGGGGGTGGAAGAGACCCAGTACTTC. Its translation is CASSLGQGVEETQYF. The rearrangement joins TRBV5-1 to TRBJ2-5, with 9 bases identical to TRBD1. The CDR3 has 15 amino acids. The V gene's germline CDR1 is SGHRS and CDR2 YFSETQ. Trimming cost V 0 bases and J 3 bases; bases outside gene matches: 3.

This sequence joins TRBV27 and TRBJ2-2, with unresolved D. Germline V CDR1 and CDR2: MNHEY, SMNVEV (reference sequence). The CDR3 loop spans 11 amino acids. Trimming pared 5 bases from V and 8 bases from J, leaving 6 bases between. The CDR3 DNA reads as TGTGCCAGCAGTCCCTCGGGGGAGCTGTTTTTT. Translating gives CASSPSGELFF.

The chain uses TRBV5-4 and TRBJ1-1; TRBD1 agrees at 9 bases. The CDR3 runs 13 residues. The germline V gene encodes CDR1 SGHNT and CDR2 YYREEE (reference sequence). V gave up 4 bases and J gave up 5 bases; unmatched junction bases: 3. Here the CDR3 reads CASSEDRGTEAFF. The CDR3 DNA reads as TGTGCCAGCAGCGAGGACAGGGGAACTGAAGCTTTCTTT.

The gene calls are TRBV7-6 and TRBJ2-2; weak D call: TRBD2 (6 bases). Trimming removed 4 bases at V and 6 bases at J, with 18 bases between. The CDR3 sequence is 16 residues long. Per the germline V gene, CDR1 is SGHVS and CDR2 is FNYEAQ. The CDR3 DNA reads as TGTGCCAGCAGCTCAAGACTAGGAGGTCCTCCCGGGGAGCTGTTTTTT. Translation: CASSSRLGGPPGELFF.

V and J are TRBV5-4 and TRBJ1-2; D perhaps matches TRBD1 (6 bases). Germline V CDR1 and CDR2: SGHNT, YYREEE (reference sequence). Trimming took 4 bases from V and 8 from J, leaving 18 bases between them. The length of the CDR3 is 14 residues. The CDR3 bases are TGTGCCAGCAGCGGCCCCCAGGGGCTGGCCGGCTACACCTTC. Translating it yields CASSGPQGLAGYTF.

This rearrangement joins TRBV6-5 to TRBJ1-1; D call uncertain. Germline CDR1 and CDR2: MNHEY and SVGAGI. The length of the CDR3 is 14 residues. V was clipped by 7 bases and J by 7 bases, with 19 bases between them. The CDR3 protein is CASISKGRPFEAFF. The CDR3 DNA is TGTGCCAGCATTAGCAAAGGCAGACCCTTTGAAGCTTTCTTT.

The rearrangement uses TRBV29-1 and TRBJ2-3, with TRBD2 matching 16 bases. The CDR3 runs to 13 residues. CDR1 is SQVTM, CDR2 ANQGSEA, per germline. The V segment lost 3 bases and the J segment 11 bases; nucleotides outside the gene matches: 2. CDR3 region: CSVEGTSGRVQYF. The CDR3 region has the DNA TGCAGCGTTGAGGGGACTAGCGGGAGGGTGCAGTATTTT.